These 22 T cell receptor beta chains came from one sample sequenced in a study of blood T cell repertoires in COVID-19 (dated by TCRdb to about 2020). Library preparation employed the immunoSEQ multiplex PCR assay. TCRdb provides this immuneACCESS table in a form limited to in-frame rearrangements. Some clones are lacking; in checked studies, under half of them reflect an unresolved V gene, and why the rest are absent is not known. For this sample there are approximately 240,000 clones; roughly 85% appear just once. Approximately 12% of the sample is in the top ten clones. Sequenced sample: peripheral blood. These receptors were obtained from a woman aged 18 to 35 who had recovered from COVID-19.

The chain links TRBV29-1 to TRBJ2-1; possible D gene TRBD1, 6 bases. The CDR3 length is 13 residues. The germline CDR1 and CDR2 sequences are SQVTM and ANQGSEA. V was cut by 7 bases and J by 7 bases, with 17 bases left in between. CDR3 sequence: CSARDTIRNEQFF. Here the CDR3 DNA reads TGCAGCGCCCGGGACACAATCAGAAATGAGCAGTTCTTC.

This chain joins TRBV7-2 and TRBJ2-1, with 7 bases matching TRBD1. Germline V CDR1 and CDR2: SGHTA, FQGNSA. Unmatched junction bases numbered 12, after V lost 1 base and J lost 0 bases. The CDR3 has 19 residues. CDR3 in amino acids: CASSLVVVTGQSSYNEQFF. In DNA form, the CDR3 reads TGTGCCAGCAGCTTAGTAGTCGTTACGGGACAGAGCTCCTACAATGAGCAGTTCTTC.

The chain links TRBV19 to TRBJ1-5; 9 bases fit TRBD1. J was trimmed by 5 bases and V by 4 bases; bases with no gene match: 6. This CDR3 spans 15 amino acids. CDR1 and CDR2 from the germline V gene are LNHDA and SQIVND (reference sequence). The CDR3 loop is CASSTWDRVDQPQHF. The CDR3 region has the DNA TGTGCCAGTAGTACTTGGGACAGGGTGGATCAGCCCCAGCATTTT. The full variable domain, its missing parts supplied by reference TRBV19 and TRBJ1-5, is DGGITQSPKYLFRKEGQNVTLSCEQNLNHDAMYWYRQDPGQGLRLIYYSQIVNDFQKGDIAEGYSVSREKKESFPLTVTSAQKNPTAFYLCASSTWDRVDQPQHFGDGTRLSIL.

This chain connects TRBV5-1 to TRBJ2-7, with TRBD2 matching over 10 bases. This CDR3 has 15 amino acids. The V and J ends lost 4 bases and 7 bases, in that order; junction bases with no gene match: 11. Per germline, CDR1 SGHRS and CDR2 YFSETQ. The CDR3, as DNA: TGCGCCAGCAGCAGTGGACTAGCGGTGCGTTGGGAGCAGTACTTC. Its translation is CASSSGLAVRWEQYF.

The chain combines TRBV9 with TRBJ1-2; a weak D match, TRBD1 (6 bases). This CDR3 is 15 amino acids long. CDR1 and CDR2 (germline): SGDLS, YYNGEE. V lost 1 base, J lost 1 base, and 11 bases lay in between. The DNA for the CDR3 is TGTGCCAGCAGCGTAACAGGGCTTGGTAACTATGGCTACACCTTC. As protein: CASSVTGLGNYGYTF.

This rearrangement joins TRBV2 to TRBJ1-5; weak D call: TRBD1 (6 bases). V was shortened by 4 bases and J by 3 bases, with 16 bases between the two germline ends. The CDR3 sequence is 16 residues long. The germline V gene encodes CDR1 SNHLY and CDR2 FYNNEI. The CDR3 nucleotides read TGTGCCAGCAGTGCCCCCTCCAGGGGCGACAATCAGCCCCAGCATTTT. It is translated as CASSAPSRGDNQPQHF.

The chain employs TRBV4-3 and TRBJ1-2; D ambiguous. The CDR3 consists of 14 residues. CDR1 and CDR2 from the germline V gene are LGHNA and YSLEER. The V and J ends lost 0 bases and 6 bases respectively, with 11 bases between them. CDR3 in DNA: TGCGCCAGCAGCCAAGACGGTGTGCGCGATGGCTACACCTTC. Translation: CASSQDGVRDGYTF.

This chain joins TRBV19 and TRBJ2-3; the match to TRBD2 covers 10 bases. CDR3 length: 15 amino acids. Trimming at V came to 9 bases and at J to 2 bases, leaving 8 bases not matched to a gene. Germline loops: CDR1 LNHDA, CDR2 SQIVND (reference sequence). The CDR3 bases are TGTGCCAGCAGTCCAGCGGGGGGGTCCACAGATACGCAGTATTTT. It translates to CASSPAGGSTDTQYF. The full variable domain, in which reference TRBV19 and TRBJ2-3 provide the parts outside the CDR3, is DGGITQSPKYLFRKEGQNVTLSCEQNLNHDAMYWYRQDPGQGLRLIYYSQIVNDFQKGDIAEGYSVSREKKESFPLTVTSAQKNPTAFYLCASSPAGGSTDTQYFGPGTRLTVL.

The gene calls are TRBV11-2 and TRBJ2-7, with 10 positions matching TRBD2. The length of the CDR3 is 15 residues. Per germline, CDR1 SGHAT and CDR2 FQNNGV. With 1 base clipped from V and 3 bases from J, the junction kept 3 bases outside the gene matches. The CDR3, as DNA: TGTGCCAGCAGCTTAGGGCTAGCGGGAGTCTACGAGCAGTACTTC. Translated, it gives CASSLGLAGVYEQYF.

In DNA, the CDR3 is TGTGCCAGCAAGGATCGGGCGGGAGCTACAGATACGCAGTATTTT. This translates into CASKDRAGATDTQYF. The chain couples TRBV2 to TRBJ2-3; 7 bases fit TRBD2. The V segment lost 7 bases and the J segment 3 bases; nucleotides outside the gene matches: 10. The CDR3 spans 15 residues. Germline CDR1 SNHLY, CDR2 FYNNEI.

V is TRBV6-6 and J is TRBJ1-6; tentatively, D is TRBD1 (6 bases). The CDR3 sequence is 14 residues long. V was shortened by 5 bases and J by 8 bases, with 13 bases between the two germline ends. Germline V CDR1 and CDR2: MNHNY, SVGAGI (reference sequence). CDR3 sequence (DNA): TGTGCCAGCAGTAGGACAGTGGCGGATTCACCCCTCCACTTT. Amino acid sequence: CASSRTVADSPLHF.

The chain couples TRBV3-1 (or the pseudogene TRBV3-2) to TRBJ2-1, with TRBD2 as a possible D gene (6 bases). The CDR3 runs 16 residues. Trimming removed 1 base from V and 7 bases from J, with 17 bases in between. Germline V gene data show CDR1 as LGHDT and CDR2 as YNNKEL (reference sequence). The CDR3 region is CASSQAPMTSPNEQFF. The CDR3 nucleotides are TGTGCCAGCAGCCAAGCTCCTATGACTAGTCCTAATGAGCAGTTCTTC.

This chain uses TRBV12-3 or TRBV12-4 with TRBJ1-5; D uncertain. The CDR3 has 12 residues. The V end was cut by 5 bases, the J end by 7 bases, with 9 bases between. CDR3 coding DNA: TGTGCCAGCAGTAAACCGGGGCAGCCCCAGCATTTT. It specifies CASSKPGQPQHF.

The chain employs TRBV3-1 (or the pseudogene TRBV3-2) and TRBJ2-7, with D possibly TRBD2 on 5 matching bases. CDR1 is LGHDT and CDR2 is YNNKEL in the germline V gene (reference sequence). V lost 2 bases to trimming and J lost 0 bases, with 8 bases between them. This CDR3 has 14 amino acids. DNA for the CDR3: TGTGCCAGCAGCCAACGAGGGAGCTCCTACGAGCAGTACTTC. Amino acid sequence: CASSQRGSSYEQYF.

The chain has TRBV5-5 and TRBJ1-1, with TRBD1 identical over 8 bases. The germline gives CDR1 SGHKS, CDR2 YYEKEE (reference sequence). The CDR3 has 14 amino acids. The ends lost 0 bases at V and 11 bases at J; junction bases unmatched: 9. The CDR3 DNA is TGTGCCAGCAGCTTGGGGGGACAGGCGGAGAGGGCTTTCTTT. Residues: CASSLGGQAERAFF.

The genes are TRBV3-1 (or the pseudogene TRBV3-2) and TRBJ2-7; 8 nucleotides line up with TRBD2. This CDR3 has 17 amino acids. CDR1 and CDR2 (germline): LGHDT, YNNKEL (reference sequence). V shed 1 base and J 0 bases; nucleotides not matched to a gene: 8. The CDR3 nucleotides are TGTGCCAGCAGCCAAGGATGGTCACTAGCGGACTCCTACGAGCAGTACTTC. Protein product: CASSQGWSLADSYEQYF.

The chain has TRBV30 and TRBJ2-7; tentative D call: TRBD1 (5 bases). Trimming took off 5 bases at V and 0 bases at J, with 11 bases between the two ends. Germline lookup yields CDR1 GTSNPN and CDR2 SVGIG (reference sequence). The CDR3 contains 13 residues. The CDR3 protein is CAWRQTLSYEQYF. The CDR3 DNA is TGTGCCTGGCGACAGACTCTCTCCTACGAGCAGTACTTC.

V gene TRBV4-3 combines with J gene TRBJ2-7, with 12 positions matching TRBD2. CDR1 and CDR2 (germline): LGHNA, YSLEER. V trimming: 0 bases; J trimming: 4 bases; junction bases outside the gene matches: 4. CDR3 length equals 16 residues. CDR3 residues: CASSQEGLAGGYEQYF. CDR3 nucleotides: TGCGCCAGCAGCCAAGAGGGGCTAGCGGGAGGGTACGAGCAGTACTTC.

To note about this clone: The sample has other DNA sequences that encode this CDR3 too. This chain joins TRBV29-1 and TRBJ2-7, with D unclear. This CDR3 contains 10 residues. In germline, CDR1 is SQVTM, CDR2 ANQGSEA. Between the trimmed V and J ends, which lost 5 bases and 3 bases, there was a span of 5 bases. DNA for the CDR3: TGCAGCGTTTTCAGCTACGAGCAGTACTTC. Protein sequence: CSVFSYEQYF.

The V call is TRBV2, the J call TRBJ1-1, with TRBD1 as a possible D gene (5 bases). The CDR3 length is 13 residues. V was clipped by 5 bases and J by 8 bases, with 15 bases between them. Germline V gives CDR1 SNHLY, CDR2 FYNNEI. The CDR3 protein is CASSWGSRLEAFF. The DNA for the CDR3 is TGTGCCAGCAGTTGGGGCAGCAGATTAGAAGCTTTCTTT.

The count of this clone is one. V is TRBV2 and J is TRBJ1-5; TRBD1 aligns across 7 bases. Germline CDR1 and CDR2: SNHLY and FYNNEI. The CDR3 has 13 amino acids. Losses at the gene ends were 4 bases for V and 7 bases for J; bases not matched to a gene: 4. This CDR3 reads CASSGQGRQPQHF. As DNA, the CDR3 is TGTGCCAGCAGTGGACAGGGCCGACAGCCCCAGCATTTT. Full variable domain (remainder filled in from reference TRBV2 and TRBJ1-5): EPEVTQTPSHQVTQMGQEVILRCVPISNHLYFYWYRQILGQKVEFLVSFYNNEISEKSEIFDDQFSVERPDGSNFTLKIRSTKLEDSAMYFCASSGQGRQPQHFGDGTRLSIL.

The chain combines TRBV27 with TRBJ2-1, with a tentative D call TRBD2 (6 bases). This CDR3 region has 15 residues. The V end was cut by 6 bases, the J end by 1 base, with 13 bases between. CDR1 MNHEY and CDR2 SMNVEV come from the germline V gene (reference sequence). The CDR3 loop reads CASRPGESSYNEQFF. DNA for the CDR3: TGTGCCAGCAGACCGGGAGAATCGTCCTACAATGAGCAGTTCTTC.